This T cell receptor (beta chain) was captured in a study of Ad26.COV2.S vaccination and SARS-CoV-2 variants. Across the whole study: The authors gave Ad26.COV2.S intramuscularly, either once or twice 56 days apart.

Trimming shortened V by 1 base and J by 7 bases, and 13 bases separated the two germline ends. CDR3 length: 14 amino acids. Germline values: CDR1 MNHNS, CDR2 SASEGT. This clone was counted once. Treatment described: approximately 18 received Ad26.COV2.S at low or high dose, single or two shots; roughly five received placebo; per-sample allocation not given. All samples were drawn on day 63, counting from the first vaccine or placebo injection. This vaccine is an Ad26 vector that expresses the Wuhan-strain SARS-CoV-2 spike. Measured with immunoSEQ multiplex PCR; TCRdb has only the in-frame clones, and not every one. Found here are some 340,000 clones, about 86% of them singletons; the top ten hold more than 1.5%.

This chain connects TRBV6-1 to TRBJ1-2, with a weak D call TRBD1 (6 bases). This TCR was sampled from a person aged 18-60 years who received the Ad26.COV2.S COVID-19 vaccine or a placebo. The sample was peripheral blood, taken in a trial of Ad26.COV2.S vaccine versus placebo. In DNA, the CDR3 is TGTGCCAGCAGTGAAGGAGGGACAAAGCTTGGCTACACCTTC. It specifies CASSEGGTKLGYTF.